The 27 T cell receptor beta chains below come from one sample, sequenced in a study of CD8+ T cells in alopecia areata. Sample treatment: oral pan-JAK inhibitor, 5-10 mg twice daily. Following extraction, RNA underwent reverse transcription to cDNA, which served as the sequencing template. Produced via immunoSEQ multiplex PCR; TCRdb's table is partial and in-frame only. Among approximately 180,000 clones, roughly 53% were seen once, and the ten largest hold about 10%. Here the sequenced sample was CD8+ T cells sorted from blood, taken at week 24, from a patient treated with tofacitinib. These receptors all stem from a human donor with alopecia areata.

This chain joins TRBV29-1 and TRBJ2-7; D is possibly TRBD2 (8 bases). Germline-derived CDR1 and CDR2 are SQVTM and ANQGSEA. Trimming cost V 5 bases and J 3 bases, with 14 bases left between them. The CDR3 has 13 residues. The CDR3 nucleotides are TGCAGCGTTCGGGGGGGACAGCTCTACGAGCAGTACTTC. It is translated as CSVRGGQLYEQYF.

J is TRBJ2-7 and V is TRBV27, with 8 bases that match TRBD1. In germline, CDR1 is MNHEY, CDR2 SMNVEV (reference sequence). Trimming at V came to 7 bases and at J to 5 bases, leaving 13 bases not matched to a gene. This CDR3 has 15 residues. CDR3 loop: CASNRLTGAGDEQYF. The CDR3 bases are TGTGCCAGCAATCGCCTGACAGGGGCCGGGGACGAGCAGTACTTC.

V is TRBV19 and J is TRBJ2-2, with a weak D call TRBD2 (6 bases). Germline V gene data show CDR1 as LNHDA and CDR2 as SQIVND (reference sequence). The V end lost 6 bases, the J end lost 5 bases, and 13 bases lay between the germline ends. CDR3 length: 14 residues. CDR3 DNA: TGTGCCAGTAGGCCGGGAGATTTGACCGGGGAGCTGTTTTTT. Its protein is CASRPGDLTGELFF.

The chain couples TRBV19 to TRBJ1-2; a weak D match, TRBD1 (5 bases). This CDR3 comprises 12 residues. CDR1 and CDR2 from the germline V gene are LNHDA and SQIVND (reference sequence). Trimming removed 4 bases at V and 10 bases at J, with 13 bases between. The CDR3 loop reads CASSTGLEDYTF. The DNA of the CDR3 is TGTGCCAGTAGTACGGGACTTGAGGACTACACCTTC.

The rearrangement uses TRBV2 and TRBJ2-7; D is ambiguous. Per germline, CDR1 SNHLY and CDR2 FYNNEI. V dropped 3 bases and J dropped 3 bases, with 6 bases sitting between them. This CDR3 comprises 12 residues. In DNA form, the CDR3 reads TGTGCCAGCAGTGAGTCTATCTACGAGCAGTACTTC. This sequence encodes CASSESIYEQYF. The variable domain in full, with the rest retrieved from reference TRBV2 and TRBJ2-7, is EPEVTQTPSHQVTQMGQEVILRCVPISNHLYFYWYRQILGQKVEFLVSFYNNEISEKSEIFDDQFSVERPDGSNFTLKIRSTKLEDSAMYFCASSESIYEQYFGPGTRLTVT.

The V gene is TRBV6-9, the J gene TRBJ1-1, with a weak D call TRBD1 (6 bases). From germline, CDR1 is MNHGY and CDR2 SVAAGI. The CDR3 extends over 13 amino acids. V shed 11 bases and J shed 4 bases, with 17 bases lying between them. This chain's CDR3 is CASGGGLGTEAFF. The CDR3 DNA is TGTGCCTCGGGCGGGGGGCTCGGCACTGAAGCTTTCTTT.

The V and J genes are TRBV19 and TRBJ1-2; possible D gene TRBD1, 6 bases. Germline-derived CDR1 and CDR2 are LNHDA and SQIVND (reference sequence). The V gene lost 6 bases and the J gene lost 3 bases, with 17 bases spanning the gap. The CDR3 contains 15 residues. This chain's CDR3 is CASSFQGNRDYGYTF. The CDR3 bases are TGTGCCAGTAGCTTCCAGGGGAATAGGGACTATGGCTACACCTTC.

The rearrangement uses TRBV27 and TRBJ1-2; no clear D. The germline V gene encodes CDR1 MNHEY and CDR2 SMNVEV (reference sequence). V was pared by 5 bases and J by 5 bases, with 18 bases between. The CDR3 extends over 15 amino acids. The CDR3 protein is CASSRSSDGPYGYTF. CDR3 in DNA: TGTGCCAGCAGTAGATCGTCGGACGGACCTTATGGCTACACCTTC.

The rearrangement links TRBV6-6 to TRBJ2-1, with 8 bases identical to TRBD2. This CDR3 comprises 16 residues. V lost 5 bases to trimming and J lost 2 bases; unmatched junction nucleotides: 8. Germline CDR1 is MNHNY and CDR2 is SVGAGI (reference sequence). The CDR3 loop reads CASSQLAEPPYNEQFF. The CDR3 nucleotides read TGTGCCAGCAGTCAACTAGCGGAGCCACCCTACAATGAGCAGTTCTTC.

This clone was recorded a few times. The chain employs TRBV4-3 and TRBJ2-7; TRBD1 agrees at 10 bases. Germline values: CDR1 LGHNA, CDR2 YSLEER. V was clipped by 3 bases and J by 3 bases; unmatched bases: 5. CDR3 size: 15 residues. The CDR3 is CASSQLGTGDYEQYF. The CDR3 bases are TGCGCCAGCAGCCAGCTCGGGACAGGGGACTACGAGCAGTACTTC.

This chain links TRBV13 with TRBJ1-1, with D unclear. The CDR3 spans 12 residues. V was clipped by 3 bases and J by 7 bases, with 9 bases between them. The germline gives CDR1 PRHDT, CDR2 FYEKMQ (reference sequence). The CDR3 region has the DNA TGTGCCAGCAGCTTTTCTAGCCATGAAGCTTTCTTT. This translates into CASSFSSHEAFF.

The chain is built from TRBV4-3 and TRBJ1-2, with D tentatively TRBD1 (5 bases). The germline gives CDR1 LGHNA, CDR2 YSLEER. The CDR3 consists of 16 residues. The germline V and J ends were trimmed by 0 bases and 4 bases, with 15 bases remaining between them. The CDR3: CASSQDYGGVSYGYTF. CDR3 coding DNA: TGCGCCAGCAGCCAAGATTACGGGGGTGTCTCCTATGGCTACACCTTC.

Points on this clone: Other DNA sequences in this specimen translate into the identical CDR3. V and J are TRBV5-6 and TRBJ2-7; 8 bases agree with TRBD1. The CDR3 consists of 14 residues. V lost 4 bases, J lost 1 base, and 4 bases stayed unmatched. Germline V gene lookup returns CDR1 SGHDT and CDR2 YYEEEE. CDR3 in amino acids: CASSAGTGSYEQYF. The CDR3 DNA reads as TGTGCCAGCAGCGCCGGGACAGGTTCCTACGAGCAGTACTTC.

J is TRBJ1-1 and V is TRBV7-2, with TRBD1 matching over 7 bases. With 4 bases clipped from V and 0 bases from J, the junction kept 5 bases outside the gene matches. Germline assignment: CDR1 SGHTA and CDR2 FQGNSA. The CDR3 has 15 residues. CDR3 sequence: CASSSSTGMNTEAFF. In DNA form, the CDR3 reads TGTGCCAGCAGCTCGTCGACAGGGATGAACACTGAAGCTTTCTTT.

Note on this clone: Other DNA sequences in this specimen translate into the identical CDR3. The rearrangement joins TRBV29-1 to TRBJ2-5; 10 bases are shared with TRBD2. Germline-derived CDR1 and CDR2 are SQVTM and ANQGSEA. V gave up 6 bases and J gave up 2 bases; unmatched junction bases: 6. The length of the CDR3 is 14 residues. The CDR3 nucleotides read TGCAGCGTGGAGCTAGCGGGGGAGCAAGAGACCCAGTACTTC. Its translation: CSVELAGEQETQYF.

The V call is TRBV30, the J call TRBJ2-3; D remains ambiguous. Germline V gene sequence: CDR1 GTSNPN, CDR2 SVGIG (reference sequence). Trimming left V 0 bases short and J 3 bases short, with 13 bases between. The CDR3 spans 15 residues. CDR3 loop: CAWSVDPVTTDTQYF. CDR3 bases: TGTGCCTGGAGTGTCGACCCTGTGACGACAGATACGCAGTATTTT.

This chain uses TRBV6-5 with TRBJ2-3; D not resolved. Germline values: CDR1 MNHEY, CDR2 SVGAGI. CDR3 length equals 14 residues. With 4 bases removed from V and 2 bases from J, the gap between germline ends came to 10 bases. The CDR3 is CASSFVGNTDTQYF. CDR3 bases: TGTGCCAGCAGTTTCGTGGGGAACACAGATACGCAGTATTTT.

This clone was recorded once. The V gene is TRBV4-1, the J gene TRBJ1-1; D might be TRBD1 (5 bases). CDR1 is MGHRA and CDR2 is YSYEKL in the germline V gene. V shed 2 bases and J shed 5 bases, with 12 bases lying between them. The CDR3 totals 14 residues. CDR3 DNA sequence: TGCGCCAGCAGCCAAAACGGAGGGGCGACTGAAGCTTTCTTT. Translated: CASSQNGGATEAFF.

The chain uses TRBV10-2 and TRBJ2-1, with a possible D match to TRBD1 (6 bases). Trimming took off 6 bases at V and 10 bases at J, with 7 bases between the two ends. The CDR3 is 10 residues long. The V gene's germline CDR1 is WSHSY and CDR2 SAAADI. The CDR3: CASRQGEQFF. As DNA, the CDR3 is TGCGCCAGCAGACAGGGCGAGCAGTTCTTC.

The chain employs TRBV29-1 and TRBJ1-1, with no clear D. Per the germline V gene, CDR1 is SQVTM and CDR2 is ANQGSEA. V gave up 2 bases and J gave up 7 bases, with 8 bases separating them. The CDR3 sequence is 11 residues long. The CDR3 coding sequence is TGCAGCGTTGAATACCGGGGTGAAGCTTTCTTT. The encoded protein is CSVEYRGEAFF.

V gene TRBV10-2 combines with J gene TRBJ2-3, with TRBD2 matching 7 bases. This CDR3 spans 16 amino acids. V shed 6 bases, J shed 2 bases, and the junction held 11 bases outside the gene matches. Germline CDR1 reads WSHSY; CDR2 reads SAAADI. The DNA of the CDR3 is TGCGCCAGCAGACCCGGGAGCGGGGACTTCACAGATACGCAGTATTTT. It codes for CASRPGSGDFTDTQYF.

The chain is built from TRBV5-1 and TRBJ2-3, with D possibly TRBD1 on 6 matching bases. From germline, CDR1 is SGHRS and CDR2 YFSETQ. Trimming took 3 bases from V and 0 from J, leaving 23 bases between them. The CDR3 runs to 19 residues. This CDR3 reads CASSSAGAESYTSTDTQYF. The CDR3 DNA reads as TGCGCCAGCAGCTCCGCAGGGGCAGAATCTTATACTAGCACAGATACGCAGTATTTT.

This clone was picked up a small number of times. The V gene is TRBV30, the J gene TRBJ2-7, with D possibly being TRBD2 (6 bases). There are 12 residues in the CDR3. The germline V and J ends were trimmed by 5 bases and 7 bases, with 15 bases remaining between them. Germline V lookup: CDR1 GTSNPN, CDR2 SVGIG (reference sequence). The CDR3 sequence: CAWGKLAGEQYF. CDR3 DNA: TGTGCCTGGGGCAAACTAGCAGGGGAGCAGTACTTC. Full variable domain (rest looked up from reference TRBV30 and TRBJ2-7): SQTIHQWPATLVQPVGSPLSLECTVEGTSNPNLYWYRQAAGRGLQLLFYSVGIGQISSEVPQNLSASRPQDRQFILSSKKLLLSDSGFYLCAWGKLAGEQYFGPGTRLTVT.

This chain connects TRBV4-3 to TRBJ2-2; the D gene is possibly TRBD2 (5 bases). The CDR3 consists of 16 residues. Germline assignment: CDR1 LGHNA and CDR2 YSLEER. The germline V and J ends were trimmed by 0 bases and 1 base, with 9 bases remaining between them. The CDR3 DNA reads TGCGCCAGCAGCCAAGATCGACGGGGGAACACCGGGGAGCTGTTTTTT. Encoded protein: CASSQDRRGNTGELFF.

The chain employs TRBV4-3 and TRBJ2-7, with D perhaps assigned TRBD1 or TRBD2 (5 bases each). The CDR3 spans 13 residues. The germline V and J ends were trimmed by 1 base and 5 bases, with 9 bases remaining between them. Germline lookup yields CDR1 LGHNA and CDR2 YSLEER. The CDR3 coding sequence is TGCGCCAGCAGCCAAGTTCGGGGCGACGAGCAGTACTTC. Translating gives CASSQVRGDEQYF.

This clone showed up just once. The chain couples TRBV5-6 to TRBJ2-3; D is ambiguous. From germline, CDR1 is SGHDT and CDR2 YYEEEE. Trimming removed 0 bases at V and 3 bases at J, with 8 bases between. The CDR3 length is 14 residues. The CDR3 sequence is CASSLGDGTDTQYF. The CDR3 nucleotides read TGTGCCAGCAGCTTGGGGGATGGGACAGATACGCAGTATTTT.

This clone has more than one count but fewer than ten. The rearrangement links TRBV29-1 to TRBJ1-1; TRBD1 agrees at 7 bases. The CDR3 totals 14 residues. With 6 bases clipped from V and 5 bases from J, the junction kept 12 bases outside the gene matches. Germline V gives CDR1 SQVTM, CDR2 ANQGSEA. CDR3 bases: TGCAGCGTCGGAACAGGGGAATTGGGTACTGAAGCTTTCTTT. Amino acid sequence: CSVGTGELGTEAFF.